This T cell receptor (beta chain) came from a study of PD-L1 blockade in urothelial cancer. Whole-study context: Atezolizumab, begun by patients in the mid-2010s, was given at 1,200 mg intravenously every 3 weeks. Blood underwent analysis 3 weeks (second dose) and 6 weeks after treatment began.

Clones were sequenced by immunoSEQ multiplex PCR, and TCRdb holds only the in-frame ones, with some missing. The sample includes about 72,000 clones, about 86% of them seen just once. Notes on the study in general: Better progression-free and overall survival followed lower pretreatment blood clonality.

Specified time point: pretreatment peripheral blood. Locally advanced or metastatic urothelial carcinoma was diagnosed in the patients. A word on this clone: Antigen specificity is unknown.

The input for sequencing was PBMCs, taken around atezolizumab (anti-PD-L1) treatment. The source of this sequence is a man aged 55 to 70 with urothelial cancer.

The CDR3 coding sequence is TGTGCCAGCAGCCGGGCGGACGGGATAGCCAAAAACATTCAGTACTTC. It yields the protein CASSRADGIAKNIQYF. The chain has TRBV28 and TRBJ2-4; D might be TRBD2 (5 bases). Germline-derived CDR1 and CDR2 are MDHEN and SYDVKM. This CDR3 region has 16 residues. V lost 6 bases, J lost 0 bases, and 15 bases lay in between. Using reference TRBV28 and TRBJ2-4 for the parts outside the CDR3, the full variable domain is DVKVTQSSRYLVKRTGEKVFLECVQDMDHENMFWYRQDPGLGLRLIYFSYDVKMKEKGDIPEGYSVSREKKERFSLILESASTNQTSMYLCASSRADGIAKNIQYFGAGTRLSVL.